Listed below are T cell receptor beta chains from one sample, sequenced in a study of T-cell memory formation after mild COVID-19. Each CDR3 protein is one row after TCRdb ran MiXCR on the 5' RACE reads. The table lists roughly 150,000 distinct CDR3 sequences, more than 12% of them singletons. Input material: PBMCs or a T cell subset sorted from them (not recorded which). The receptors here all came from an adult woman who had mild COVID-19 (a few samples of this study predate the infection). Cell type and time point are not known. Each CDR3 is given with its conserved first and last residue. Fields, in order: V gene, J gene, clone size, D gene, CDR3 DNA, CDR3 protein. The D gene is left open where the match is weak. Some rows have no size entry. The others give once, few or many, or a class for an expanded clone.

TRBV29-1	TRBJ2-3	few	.	TGCAGCACCAACGGTCCTAGCACAGATACGCAGTATTTT	CSTNGPSTDTQYF
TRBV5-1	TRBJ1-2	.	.	TGCGCCAGCAGCCCCGGACCGCAAGCTAACTATGGCTACACCTTC	CASSPGPQANYGYTF
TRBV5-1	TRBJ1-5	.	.	TGCGCCAGCAGCTCCCTCCCCCCCTGTGGGGTCAATCAGCCCCAGCATTTT	CASSSLPPCGVNQPQHF
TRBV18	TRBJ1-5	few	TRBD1	TGTGCCAGCTCGTTCGGGACAGGGGGCGGGGGAAGCAATCAGCCCCAGCATTTT	CASSFGTGGGGSNQPQHF
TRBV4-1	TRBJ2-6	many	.	TGCGCCAGCAGCCAAGATACAGGGTCAGGGGCCAACGTCCTGACTTTC	CASSQDTGSGANVLTF
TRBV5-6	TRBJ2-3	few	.	TGTGCCAGCAGGCTAGTCCCTAGCACAGATACGCAGTATTTT	CASRLVPSTDTQYF
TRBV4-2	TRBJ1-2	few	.	TGTGCCAGCAACCCAAGCGGAGGGTATGGCTACACCTTC	CASNPSGGYGYTF
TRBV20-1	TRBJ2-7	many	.	TGCAGTGCAGCCGGGCGAACCAATGACTTCTACGAGCAGTACTTC	CSAAGRTNDFYEQYF
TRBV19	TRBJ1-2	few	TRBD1	TGTGCCTCAAGACAGGGGTACTATGGCTACACCTTC	CASRQGYYGYTF
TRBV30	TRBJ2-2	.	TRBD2	TGTGCCTGGAGCCGGGGGGGCTACGCGAACACCGGGGAGCTGTTTTTT	CAWSRGGYANTGELFF
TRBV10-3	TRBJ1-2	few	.	TGTGCCATCAGCGGGGCGCGCGGCTATGGCTACACCTTC	CAISGARGYGYTF
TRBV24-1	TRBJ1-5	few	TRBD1	TGTGCCACTGGGGAGGGGGCCGGGCAGCCCCAGCATTTT	CATGEGAGQPQHF
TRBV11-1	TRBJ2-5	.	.	TGTGCCAGCAGCTTATTCGGTGCATCGGGTGGGACCCAGTACTTC	CASSLFGASGGTQYF
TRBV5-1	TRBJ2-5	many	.	TGCGCCAGCAGACCGCTAGGAGAAGAGACCCAGTACTTC	CASRPLGEETQYF
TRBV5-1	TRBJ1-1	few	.	TGCGCCAGCAGCTTGGAGGGGCGTGAGAACACTGAAGCTTTCTTT	CASSLEGRENTEAFF
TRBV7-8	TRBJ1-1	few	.	TGTGCCAGCAGCTTAGCACCGCGGGGCCGTGAAGCTTTCTTT	CASSLAPRGREAFF
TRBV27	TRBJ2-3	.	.	TGTGCCAGCAGTTTATCTGCTCGGGCTAGCGGCACAGATACGCAGTATTTT	CASSLSARASGTDTQYF
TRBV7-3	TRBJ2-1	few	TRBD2	TGTGCCAGCAGCTTTTCGCGGGGGAAAGAGCAGTTCTTC	CASSFSRGKEQFF
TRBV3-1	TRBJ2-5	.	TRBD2	TGTGCCAGCAGCCAAGGCCGACTAGCGGGAGATTTGGAGACCCAGTACTTC	CASSQGRLAGDLETQYF
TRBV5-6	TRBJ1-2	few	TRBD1	TGTGCCAGCAGCCAACAGGGGACTAACTATGGCTACACCTTC	CASSQQGTNYGYTF
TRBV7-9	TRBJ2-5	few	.	TGTGCCAGCAGCCCGCGATCGGGACCTCAAGAGACCCAGTACTTC	CASSPRSGPQETQYF
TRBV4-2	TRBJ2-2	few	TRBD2	TGTGCCAGCAGCCAAGATGCTAGCGGGAGATCGGCCGGGGAGCTGTTTTTT	CASSQDASGRSAGELFF
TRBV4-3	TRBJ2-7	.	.	TGCGCCAGCAGCCAATGGAAAGGACATTCCTACGAGCAGTACTTC	CASSQWKGHSYEQYF
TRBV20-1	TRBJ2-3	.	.	TGCAGTGCTAGAAAAACGGGGTACAATACGCAGTATTTT	CSARKTGYNTQYF
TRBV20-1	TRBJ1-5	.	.	TGCAGTGCTAGAGACCGGCGGGGTTGGCAGCCCCAGCATTTT	CSARDRRGWQPQHF
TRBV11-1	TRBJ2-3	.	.	TGTGCCAGCAGCTCGACTAGTGAAGCTAGCACAGATACGCAGTATTTT	CASSSTSEASTDTQYF
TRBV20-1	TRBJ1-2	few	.	TGCAGTGCTAGAGATCGGGGGCCTAGGGTGGGGCATCTTAACTATGGCTACACCTTC	CSARDRGPRVGHLNYGYTF
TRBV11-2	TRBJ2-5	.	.	TGTGCCAGCAGCCCTCAGGGCCGGGCCCAAGAGACCCAGTACTTC	CASSPQGRAQETQYF
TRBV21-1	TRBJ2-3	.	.	TGTGCCAGCAGCAAAGCGGAGACATACACAGATACGCAGTATTTT	CASSKAETYTDTQYF
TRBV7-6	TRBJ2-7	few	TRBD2	TGTGCCAGCAGCCGTAGCGGGGGGGCGGACGAGCAGTACTTC	CASSRSGGADEQYF
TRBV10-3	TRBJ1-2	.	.	TGTGCCGTAGGAAGGGGGGACTATGGCTACACCTTC	CAVGRGDYGYTF
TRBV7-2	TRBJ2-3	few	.	TGTGCCAGCAGTCCGGGGGCAGGGGCTGGGGATACGCAGTATTTT	CASSPGAGAGDTQYF
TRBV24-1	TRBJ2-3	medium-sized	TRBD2	TGTGCCACCAGTGATCCGCGGGGGTACGGAGATACGCAGTATTTT	CATSDPRGYGDTQYF
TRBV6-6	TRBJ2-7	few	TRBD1	TGTGCCAGCAGTGGGACAGGGGGCGCCTCCTACGAGCAGTACTTC	CASSGTGGASYEQYF
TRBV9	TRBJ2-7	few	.	TGTGCCAGCAGCGTAGACGTCCTAAGCGAGCAGTACTTC	CASSVDVLSEQYF
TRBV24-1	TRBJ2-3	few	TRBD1	TGTGCCACCGGTGAACAGGGGACAGATACGCAGTATTTT	CATGEQGTDTQYF
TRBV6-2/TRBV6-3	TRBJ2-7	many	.	TGTGCCAGCAGCGGTTCAAGCTCCTACGAGCAGTACTTC	CASSGSSSYEQYF
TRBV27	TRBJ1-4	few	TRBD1	TGTGCCAGCAGCAGGGGGACAGGCCATGAAAAACTGTTTTTT	CASSRGTGHEKLFF
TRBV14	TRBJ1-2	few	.	TGTGCCAGCAGCCAAGATTCAGCAGGGAGGAACTATGGCTACACCTTC	CASSQDSAGRNYGYTF
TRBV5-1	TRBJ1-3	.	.	TGCGCCAGCAGCTTGGAACCTGGCTCTGGAAACACCATATATTTT	CASSLEPGSGNTIYF
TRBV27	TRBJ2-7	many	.	TGTGCCAGCAGTTACGGATTCAACTACGAGCAGTACTTC	CASSYGFNYEQYF
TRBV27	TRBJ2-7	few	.	TGTGCCAGCAGTTTAAACCCCAGGTCCTACGAGCAGTACTTC	CASSLNPRSYEQYF